This TCR beta chain was recorded in a study of human T cells and chemical hapten exposure. Looking at the study overall: Diphenylcyclopropenone doses were given weekly to the scalps of patients across the approximately 24-week study.

This clonotype was observed many times. As to time point: patch test 1, 2 weeks after DPC sensitization. Treatment reported: therapeutic diphenylcyclopropenone sensitization with weekly scalp DPC. The germline CDR1 and CDR2 sequences are SGHTA and FQGTGA. Deletions cut 4 bases from V and 1 base from J, with 11 bases between. The CDR3 loop spans 16 amino acids. TCRdb reanalysed the RACE reads using MiXCR and keeps one entry per CDR3 protein. The profile shows some 350,000 distinct CDR3 sequences, around 6.9% of them singletons. The sequences come from whole blood, collected in connection with sensitization to the hapten diphenylcyclopropenone (DPC). The TCR sequence derives from a woman aged 18-30 years with alopecia areata. Some clones in this sample may be carry-over from other donors' samples. The genes are TRBV7-3 and TRBJ2-6; D is uncertain. The DNA for the CDR3 is TGTGCCAGCAGCTCGTCGATGTTGTCTGGGGCCAACGTCCTGACTTTC. Its translation: CASSSSMLSGANVLTF. Looking up the rest from reference TRBV7-3 and TRBJ2-6 gives the full variable domain: GAGVSQTPSNKVTEKGKYVELRCDPISGHTALYWYRQSLGQGPEFLIYFQGTGAADDSGLPNDRFFAVRPEGSVSTLKIQRTERGDSAVYLCASSSSMLSGANVLTFGAGSRLTVL.